Sequencing of this T cell receptor beta chain was carried out in a study of cytomegalovirus exposure and HLA in healthy donors. Study-wide findings and caveats: The study found most TCR sequences rare, yet found some public TCRs in many donors.

With 3 bases clipped from V and 0 bases from J, the junction kept 5 bases outside the gene matches. Germline CDR1 and CDR2: SGHDT and YYEEEE. The CDR3 covers 15 residues. With regard to this clone: Its antigen remains unidentified.

The donors were members of the validation cohort, which comprised roughly 120 subjects and was separate from the first cohort of roughly 700 subjects. Method: immunoSEQ multiplex PCR; TCRdb's copy keeps in-frame clones and lacks some. The sample includes roughly 68,000 clones, roughly 97% of them seen just once. The V and J genes are TRBV5-6 and TRBJ2-7; 8 nucleotides agree with TRBD1. The sequenced sample consisted of PBMCs. The sequence was obtained from a young man in good health and CMV-seronegative. CDR3 sequence: CASSYGQGSSYEQYF. CDR3 DNA sequence: TGTGCCAGCAGCTATGGACAGGGAAGCTCCTACGAGCAGTACTTC.